This T cell receptor (beta chain) was recorded in a study of CD8+CD57+ T cells in acquired aplastic anemia. Looking at the study overall: Sorted CD4+ and CD8+ cells gave a mean 3.2 ug DNA, range about 0.17 to 27.4 ug.

CD8+CD57+ cell expansion, shown by flow cytometry, had occurred in the patients selected for sequencing. The use of genomic DNA as template underpinned the TCR beta VDJ and CDR3 profiling. TCRdb re-analysed the reads in MiXCR, keeping a single row per CDR3 protein. The sample has some 140,000 distinct CDR3 sequences, approximately 52% seen once. This CDR3 is built from 12 residues. V was clipped by 9 bases and J by 9 bases, with 12 bases between them. Germline CDR1 and CDR2: MDHEN and SYDVKM. This TCR was recovered from a human donor with aplastic anemia. The sample consisted of sorted CD4+, CD8+, or CD8+CD57+ T cells (not recorded which) from PBMCs. The rearrangement uses TRBV28 and TRBJ1-6; D unclear. In DNA, the CDR3 is TGTGCCAGAGGGCAGCGGGGTTCACCCCTCCACTTT. Its protein product is CARGQRGSPLHF.